This T cell receptor beta chain came from a study of shared clonotypes between healthy human individuals. An assay was performed, and its level was deep. The protocol was immunoSEQ multiplex PCR, while the TCRdb copy is restricted to in-frame clones and leaves out a portion. Among around 2.1 million clones listed, 90% to 96% were seen once. The donors, healthy adults who were HIV-negative, had experienced no recent acute infections or vaccinations. With respect to this clone: The antigen remains unidentified.

Whole-study results and caveats: Genetic and exposure-history diversity was limited by the few donors.

The CDR3 is 13 amino acids. V dropped 0 bases and J dropped 8; count of bases not matched to a gene: 2. Germline CDR1 is SGHRS and CDR2 is YFSETQ. Sequencing was carried out using naive CD4+ T cells sorted from blood. Stated subset: CD45RA+ positively selected. The sequence was collected from a man in his late teens or twenties in good health. The chain joins TRBV5-1 to TRBJ1-2, with 9 bases matching TRBD1. The CDR3 coding sequence is TGCGCCAGCAGCTTGGGGACAGGGGCCGGCTACACCTTC. This encodes CASSLGTGAGYTF. Full variable domain (missing parts from reference TRBV5-1 and TRBJ1-2): KAGVTQTPRYLIKTRGQQVTLSCSPISGHRSVSWYQQTPGQGLQFLFEYFSETQRNKGNFPGRFSGRQFSNSRSEMNVSTLELGDSALYLCASSLGTGAGYTFGSGTRLTVV.